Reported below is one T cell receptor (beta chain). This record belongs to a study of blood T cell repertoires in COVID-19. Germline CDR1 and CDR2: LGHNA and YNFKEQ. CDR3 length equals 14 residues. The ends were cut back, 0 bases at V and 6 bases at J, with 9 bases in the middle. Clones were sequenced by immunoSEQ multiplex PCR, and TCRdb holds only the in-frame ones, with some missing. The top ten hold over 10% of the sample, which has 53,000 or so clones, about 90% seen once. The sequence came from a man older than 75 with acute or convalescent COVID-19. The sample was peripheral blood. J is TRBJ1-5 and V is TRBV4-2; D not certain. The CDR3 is CASSQDRGFQPQHF. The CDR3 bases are TGTGCCAGCAGCCAAGATCGAGGGTTTCAGCCCCAGCATTTT.